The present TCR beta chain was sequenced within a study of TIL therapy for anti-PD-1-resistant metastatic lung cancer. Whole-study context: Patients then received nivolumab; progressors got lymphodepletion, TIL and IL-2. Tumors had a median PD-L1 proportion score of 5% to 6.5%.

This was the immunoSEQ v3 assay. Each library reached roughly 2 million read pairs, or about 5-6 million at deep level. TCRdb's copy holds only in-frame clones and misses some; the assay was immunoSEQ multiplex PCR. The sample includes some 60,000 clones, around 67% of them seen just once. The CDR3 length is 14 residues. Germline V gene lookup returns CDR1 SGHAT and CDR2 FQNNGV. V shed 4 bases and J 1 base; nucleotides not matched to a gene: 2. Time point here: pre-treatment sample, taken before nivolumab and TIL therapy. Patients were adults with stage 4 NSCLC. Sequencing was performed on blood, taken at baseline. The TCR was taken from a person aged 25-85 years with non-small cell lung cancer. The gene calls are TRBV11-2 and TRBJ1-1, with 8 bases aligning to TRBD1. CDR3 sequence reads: CASSSGTGNTEAFF. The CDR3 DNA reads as TGTGCCAGCAGCTCAGGGACAGGGAACACTGAAGCTTTCTTT. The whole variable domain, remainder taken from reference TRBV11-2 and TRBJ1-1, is EAGVAQSPRYKIIEKRQSVAFWCNPISGHATLYWYQQILGQGPKLLIQFQNNGVVDDSQLPKDRFSAERLKGVDSTLKIQPAKLEDSAVYLCASSSGTGNTEAFFGQGTRLTVV.